This TCR beta chain derives from a study of shared clonotypes between healthy human individuals. Germline V gives CDR1 SQVTM, CDR2 ANQGSEA. Trimming took 5 bases from V and 0 from J; bases not matched to a gene: 7. CDR3 length equals 16 residues. The assay was immunoSEQ multiplex PCR, and TCRdb's table has in-frame clones only and misses some. This sample has approximately 1.1 million clones, with approximately 78% found just once. Sequencing was done on a sample of memory CD4+ T cells from PBMCs. The subset was: CD45RA-negative fraction. The rearrangement links TRBV29-1 to TRBJ2-3; TRBD2 agrees at 11 bases. The sequence derives from a man younger than 30 in good health. Some clones in this sample may be carry-over from other donors' samples. The DNA of the CDR3 is TGCAGCGTTCCGCCCGGGACTAGCGGCAGCACAGATACGCAGTATTTT. Translated, it gives CSVPPGTSGSTDTQYF.